This TCR beta chain is drawn from a study of human T cells and chemical hapten exposure. Time point meaning: patch test 1, 2 weeks after DPC sensitization. Treatment denoted: therapeutic diphenylcyclopropenone sensitization with weekly scalp DPC. Germline CDR1 SGHNT, CDR2 YYREEE (reference sequence). The CDR3 contains 14 residues. Losses at the gene ends were 6 bases for V and 3 bases for J; bases not matched to a gene: 4. Unique molecular identifiers were attached to individual cDNA molecules within the library. TCRdb reprocessed the RACE reads via MiXCR and lists one record per CDR3 protein. Here the sample spans about 380,000 distinct CDR3 sequences, roughly 4.8% being singletons. A remark on this clonotype: Its matching antigen is unknown.

Study-level points and caveats: Expanded TCRs formed significantly more large CDR3 similarity clusters than controls.

The sequences come from whole blood, collected in connection with sensitization to the hapten diphenylcyclopropenone (DPC). The chain carries TRBV5-4 and TRBJ2-2; TRBD1 matches 8 bases. The clonotype comes from a woman between 45 and 60 years old with alopecia areata. Some clones in this sample may be carry-over from other donors' samples. Written as DNA, the CDR3 is TGTGCCAGCACTGACAGGGGAGACACCGGGGAGCTGTTTTTT. Its protein is CASTDRGDTGELFF.